Below are 4 T cell receptor beta chains sequenced from a single sample in a study of OX40 agonist ivuxolimab in advanced cancers. The assay was immunoSEQ multiplex PCR, and TCRdb's table has in-frame clones only and misses some. The sample has about 35,000 clones; 80% to 85% are singletons. The specimen was CD4+ or CD8+ T cells sorted from blood, collected in a trial of the OX40 agonist ivuxolimab. The receptors originated from an adult with an advanced solid tumor such as melanoma, head and neck, liver or kidney cancer.

The V and J genes are TRBV10-3 and TRBJ1-2; D is ambiguous. This CDR3 region has 13 residues. Germline V CDR1 and CDR2: ENHRY, SYGVKD. Between the trimmed V and J ends, which lost 4 bases and 10 bases, there was a span of 16 bases. The CDR3 nucleotides are TGTGCCATCAGTGCACAGATGTATCCCCCCTACACCTTC. Its protein product is CAISAQMYPPYTF.

The V call is TRBV18, the J call TRBJ2-5, with 8 positions matching TRBD2. CDR3 size: 15 residues. V lost 2 bases to trimming and J lost 5 bases; unmatched junction nucleotides: 7. The V gene's germline CDR1 is KGHSH and CDR2 LQKENI. The CDR3 protein is CASSPAGGFRETQYF. The CDR3 DNA reads TGTGCCAGCTCACCAGCGGGAGGTTTTAGGGAGACCCAGTACTTC.

The rearrangement uses TRBV2 and TRBJ2-3, with 9 bases matching TRBD1. The CDR3 covers 15 residues. CDR1 and CDR2 from the germline V gene are SNHLY and FYNNEI. Trimming removed 5 bases from V and 6 bases from J; junction bases left unmatched: 9. CDR3 sequence: CASSKENRGLDTQYF. CDR3 sequence (DNA): TGTGCCAGCAGTAAGGAAAACAGGGGGCTCGATACGCAGTATTTT.

The CDR3, as DNA: TGTGCCAGCAGCTTTTTGGGCGAACATAATGAAAAACTGTTTTTT. Its protein product is CASSFLGEHNEKLFF. The chain carries TRBV5-5 and TRBJ1-4; D is unclear. Looked up from germline, CDR1 is SGHKS and CDR2 is YYEKEE (reference sequence). Trimming shortened V by 2 bases and J by 4 bases, and 12 bases separated the two germline ends. The CDR3 runs to 15 residues.